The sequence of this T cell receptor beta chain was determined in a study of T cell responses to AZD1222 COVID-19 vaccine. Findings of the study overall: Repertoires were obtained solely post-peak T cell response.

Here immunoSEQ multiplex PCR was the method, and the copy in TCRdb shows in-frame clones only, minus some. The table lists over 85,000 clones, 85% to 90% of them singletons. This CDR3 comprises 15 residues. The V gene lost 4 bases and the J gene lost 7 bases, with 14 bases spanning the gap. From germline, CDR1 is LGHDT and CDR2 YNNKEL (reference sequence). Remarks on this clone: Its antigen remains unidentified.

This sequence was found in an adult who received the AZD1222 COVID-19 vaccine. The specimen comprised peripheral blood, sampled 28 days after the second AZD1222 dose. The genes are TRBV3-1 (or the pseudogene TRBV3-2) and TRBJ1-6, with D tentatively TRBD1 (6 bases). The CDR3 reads CASSLQGQTNSPLHF. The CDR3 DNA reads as TGTGCCAGCAGCCTTCAAGGACAGACGAATTCACCCCTCCACTTT.